Sequencing of this T cell receptor beta chain was carried out in a study of Ad26.COV2.S vaccination and SARS-CoV-2 variants. The treatment is: about 20 received Ad26.COV2.S at low or high dose, single or two shots; about 5 received placebo; per-sample allocation not given. The samples were gathered on day 63 after the first injection of vaccine or placebo. Vaccination used an Ad26 vector expressing Wuhan-strain SARS-CoV-2 spike. Clones were sequenced by immunoSEQ multiplex PCR, and TCRdb holds only the in-frame ones, with some missing. This table has 200,000 to 250,000 clones, over 75% appearing once. This clone has only one observation. The CDR3 is 14 amino acids. Trimming took off 3 bases at V and 2 bases at J, with 7 bases between the two ends. CDR1 and CDR2 from the germline V gene are KGHSH and LQKENI.

This chain connects TRBV18 to TRBJ1-4, with D unclear. The clonotype was recovered from a person aged 18 to 59 who received the Ad26.COV2.S COVID-19 vaccine or a placebo. The starting material was peripheral blood, obtained in a trial of Ad26.COV2.S vaccine versus placebo. CDR3 residues: CASSPVQTNEKLFF. The CDR3 DNA reads TGTGCCAGCTCACCGGTCCAGACTAATGAAAAACTGTTTTTT.